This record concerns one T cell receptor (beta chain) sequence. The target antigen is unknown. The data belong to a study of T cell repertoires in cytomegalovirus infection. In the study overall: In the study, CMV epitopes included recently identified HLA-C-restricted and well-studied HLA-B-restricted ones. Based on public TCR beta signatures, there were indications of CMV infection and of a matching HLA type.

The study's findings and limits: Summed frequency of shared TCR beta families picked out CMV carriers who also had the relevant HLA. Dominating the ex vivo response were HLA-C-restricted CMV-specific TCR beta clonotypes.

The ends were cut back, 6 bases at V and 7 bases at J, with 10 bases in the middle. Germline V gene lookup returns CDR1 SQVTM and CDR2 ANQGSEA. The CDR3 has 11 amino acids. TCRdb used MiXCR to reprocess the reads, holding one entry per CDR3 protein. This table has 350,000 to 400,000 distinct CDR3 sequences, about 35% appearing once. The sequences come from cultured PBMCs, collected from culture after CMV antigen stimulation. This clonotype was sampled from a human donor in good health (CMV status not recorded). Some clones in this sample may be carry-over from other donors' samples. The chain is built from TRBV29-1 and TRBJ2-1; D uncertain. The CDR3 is CSVPGANEQFF. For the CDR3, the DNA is TGCAGCGTGCCCGGAGCGAATGAGCAGTTCTTC.